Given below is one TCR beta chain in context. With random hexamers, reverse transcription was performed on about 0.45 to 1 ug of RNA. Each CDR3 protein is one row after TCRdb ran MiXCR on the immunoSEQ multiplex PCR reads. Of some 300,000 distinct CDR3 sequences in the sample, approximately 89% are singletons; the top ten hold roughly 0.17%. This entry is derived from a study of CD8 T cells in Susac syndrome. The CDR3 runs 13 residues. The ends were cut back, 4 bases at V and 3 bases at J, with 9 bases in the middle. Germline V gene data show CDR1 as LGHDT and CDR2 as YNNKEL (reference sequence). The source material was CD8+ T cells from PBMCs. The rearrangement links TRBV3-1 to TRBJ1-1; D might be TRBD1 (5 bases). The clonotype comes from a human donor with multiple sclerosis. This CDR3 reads CASSLDSYTEAFF. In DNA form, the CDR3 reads TGTGCCAGCAGCCTCGACAGCTACACTGAAGCTTTCTTT.